This T cell receptor (beta chain) was obtained from a study of cytomegalovirus exposure and HLA in healthy donors. Across the whole study: Ancestry clustering placed around 80% of approximately 370 genotyped donors in the Caucasian-associated cluster.

The PCR had 60 Vbeta and 13 Jbeta primers. Clones were sequenced by immunoSEQ multiplex PCR, and TCRdb holds only the in-frame ones, with some missing. Of 110,000 or so clones listed, 10% to 15% are singletons. This clone was detected a few times. These donors counted as nominally healthy when sampled, but unrecorded immune exposures were likely. Sequenced sample: PBMCs. This TCR came from a middle-aged man in good health and CMV-seropositive.

CDR3: CASGHLTGPIGETQYF. CDR3 coding DNA: TGTGCTAGTGGTCACCTGACAGGACCGATTGGAGAGACCCAGTACTTC. This sequence joins TRBV12-5 and TRBJ2-5; possibly TRBD1 for D (6 bases). The CDR3 runs 16 residues. Looked up from germline, CDR1 is LGHNT and CDR2 is FRNRAP. V lost 5 bases to trimming and J lost 4 bases, with 20 bases between them. Full variable domain (missing parts from reference TRBV12-5 and TRBJ2-5): DARVTQTPRHKVTEMGQEVTMRCQPILGHNTVFWYRQTMMQGLELLAYFRNRAPLDDSGMPKDRFSAEMPDATLATLKIQPSEPRDSAVYFCASGHLTGPIGETQYFGPGTRLLVL.